This passage covers 8 T cell receptor beta chains from one sample sequenced in a study of T cell responses to AZD1222 COVID-19 vaccine. Libraries were prepared by immunoSEQ multiplex PCR; TCRdb keeps only in-frame clonotypes and omits some of them. The sample lists approximately 90,000 clones; 89% were seen once. This specimen was peripheral blood, taken 28 days after the second AZD1222 dose. These receptor sequences come from an adult who received the AZD1222 COVID-19 vaccine.

The rearrangement links TRBV28 to TRBJ1-2, with 8 bases that match TRBD1. The CDR3 has 14 amino acids. V lost 7 bases and J lost 0; bases outside the gene matches: 4. CDR1 and CDR2 from the germline V gene are MDHEN and SYDVKM. CDR3 DNA sequence: TGTGCCAGCACCGGGACAGGCTCTAACTATGGCTACACCTTC. This encodes CASTGTGSNYGYTF.

The chain has TRBV7-9 and TRBJ1-1; 9 nucleotides agree with TRBD1. The CDR3 totals 15 residues. The V segment lost 3 bases and the J segment 5 bases; nucleotides outside the gene matches: 7. Germline V gives CDR1 SEHNR, CDR2 FQNEAQ (reference sequence). This CDR3 reads CASSFSTGGGTEAFF. The CDR3 region has the DNA TGTGCCAGCAGCTTCTCGACAGGGGGTGGGACTGAAGCTTTCTTT.

The rearrangement uses TRBV27 and TRBJ2-1, with TRBD2 matching 15 bases. Germline V lookup: CDR1 MNHEY, CDR2 SMNVEV (reference sequence). The CDR3 loop spans 19 amino acids. V gave up 5 bases and J gave up 9 bases; unmatched junction bases: 17. CDR3: CASSPRTSGGAWSSPEQFF. The CDR3 coding sequence is TGTGCCAGCAGTCCCAGGACTAGCGGGGGGGCCTGGTCCTCACCTGAGCAGTTCTTC.

This sequence joins TRBV9 and TRBJ2-5; 8 nucleotides agree with TRBD1. Unmatched junction bases numbered 15, after V lost 3 bases and J lost 2 bases. Germline V gene lookup returns CDR1 SGDLS and CDR2 YYNGEE. The CDR3 has 18 amino acids. CDR3 bases: TGTGCCAGCAGCGCAAGTCCCAGCCAACAGGGGGGACAAGAGACCCAGTACTTC. Amino acids: CASSASPSQQGGQETQYF.

In DNA, the CDR3 is TGCGCCAGCAGTGCGCAGGGGAAGGGGACCGACTATGGCTACACCTTC. This encodes CASSAQGKGTDYGYTF. This chain uses TRBV10-2 with TRBJ1-2; D possibly corresponds to TRBD1 (6 bases). V lost 4 bases and J lost 3, with 18 bases in between. From germline, CDR1 is WSHSY and CDR2 SAAADI. CDR3 length equals 16 residues.

The gene calls are TRBV19 and TRBJ1-2; D remains ambiguous. The CDR3 consists of 11 residues. Trimming removed 7 bases at V and 7 bases at J, with 10 bases between. Germline loops: CDR1 LNHDA, CDR2 SQIVND (reference sequence). In DNA, the CDR3 is TGTGCCAGTAAGAGCGGTCTTGGCTACACCTTC. This sequence encodes CASKSGLGYTF.

The DNA for the CDR3 is TGTGCCAGCAGCTTGGTCACAGGGCAGGGCGAGCAGTACTTC. Encoded protein: CASSLVTGQGEQYF. The chain has TRBV5-4 and TRBJ2-7; D perhaps matches TRBD1 (6 bases). The germline V gene has CDR1 SGHNT and CDR2 YYREEE (reference sequence). The CDR3 totals 14 residues. Deletions cut 0 bases from V and 6 bases from J, with 13 bases between.

This rearrangement joins TRBV28 to TRBJ2-4; 9 bases map to TRBD1. CDR3 length equals 15 residues. Germline values: CDR1 MDHEN, CDR2 SYDVKM. Trimming at V came to 4 bases and at J to 0 bases, leaving 1 base not matched to a gene. DNA of the CDR3: TGTGCCAGCAGTTACAGGGGGCTAGCCAAAAACATTCAGTACTTC. It codes for CASSYRGLAKNIQYF.